The 4 T cell receptor beta chains below all came from one sample that was sequenced in a study of response to subunit inactivated influenza vaccine. TCRdb itself ran the RT-PCR reads through MiXCR, one entry per CDR3 protein. This sample yields hundreds of thousands of distinct CDR3 sequences, of which roughly 13% are seen a single time; 5.5% to 8% belongs to the top ten. Sequenced material: PBMCs from blood, taken approximately 15 days before vaccination. Every receptor here comes from a man aged 50-59 years who received an inactivated influenza vaccine.

The rearrangement links TRBV12-3 or TRBV12-4 to TRBJ2-3; 7 bases fit TRBD1. CDR3 length equals 14 residues. Unmatched junction bases numbered 7, after V lost 8 bases and J lost 2 bases. The CDR3 spells CASRRDSITDTQYF. The CDR3 bases are TGTGCCAGCCGTAGGGACAGCATCACAGATACGCAGTATTTT.

This chain uses TRBV6-2 or TRBV6-3 with TRBJ2-7, with D unclear. This CDR3 contains 11 residues. Trimming took 5 bases from V and 12 from J, leaving 14 bases between them. Germline CDR1 is MNHEY and CDR2 is SVGEGT. As DNA, the CDR3 is TGTGCCAGCAGTACCGCGTACGTCTCGTACTTC. Residues: CASSTAYVSYF.

The chain combines TRBV6-6 with TRBJ2-1; perhaps D is TRBD1 or TRBD2 (5 bases each). With 5 bases removed from V and 7 bases from J, the gap between germline ends came to 12 bases. The CDR3 has 13 residues. Germline CDR1 reads MNHNY; CDR2 reads SVGAGI (reference sequence). The CDR3 region has the DNA TGTGCCAGCAGTCCCACATGGGGGAATGAGCAGTTCTTC. Translating it yields CASSPTWGNEQFF.

This clonotype has more than one count but fewer than ten. Here the CDR3 DNA reads TGTGCCAGCAGGGTAGCGGGGGGAGCCACCGGGGAGCTGTTTTTT. The encoded protein is CASRVAGGATGELFF. The chain couples TRBV12-3 or TRBV12-4 to TRBJ2-2, with 10 bases identical to TRBD2. V trimming: 6 bases; J trimming: 4 bases; junction bases outside the gene matches: 5. The CDR3 contains 15 residues.